This T cell receptor (beta chain) was captured in a study of blood T cells in healthy people across ages. Whole-study results and caveats: Long-lived donors carried more naive CD4+ cells and greater diversity than aged donors.

This clonotype has a handful of counts. The antigen remains unidentified. Primers used in a second PCR of about 6 to 11 cycles were a sample-barcoded 5' primer and a J-beta primer mix. TCRdb analysed the 5' RACE reads with MiXCR anew, one entry per CDR3 protein. This sample yields about 730,000 distinct CDR3 sequences, of which about 42% are seen a single time; 20% to 25% belongs to the top ten. The CDR3 extends over 14 amino acids. With 6 bases removed from V and 0 bases from J, the gap between germline ends came to 9 bases. Total RNA extraction produced at least 6 micrograms (per sample) for the study.

The origin of this receptor is a woman between 55 and 75 years old in good health. V gene TRBV12-3 or TRBV12-4 combines with J gene TRBJ1-3; tentatively, D is TRBD1 (6 bases). Sequenced: blood. The CDR3 is CASRKDSSGNTIYF. CDR3 in DNA: TGTGCCAGCAGGAAGGACAGCTCTGGAAACACCATATATTTT.